A single sample is the source of the 17 T cell receptor beta chains below, sequenced in a study of T cells in Graves' hyperthyroidism and ophthalmopathy. Amplification targeted TCR beta CDR3 regions from RNA transcripts. HTBI primers drove first-round RT-PCR of the TCR CDR3. TCRdb reprocessed the multiplex PCR reads with MiXCR, giving one entry per CDR3 protein. Here the sample spans over 350,000 distinct CDR3 sequences, about 18% being singletons. Sample: blood. The receptors here all came from a man aged 18 to 30 with Graves' ophthalmopathy.

Concerning this clonotype itself: A much larger clonotype is one base distant, so this may be a read error. This chain uses TRBV20-1 with TRBJ1-1, with TRBD1 as a possible D gene (5 bases). CDR1 DFQATT and CDR2 SNEGSKA come from the germline V gene (reference sequence). The CDR3 is made up of 11 amino acids. V gave up 6 bases and J gave up 1 base, with 6 bases separating them. In nucleotides, the CDR3 is TGCAGTGCGGGGGGGAACACTGAAGCTTTCTTT. Protein sequence: CSAGGNTEAFF.

This clonotype was counted between two and nine times. The V gene is TRBV7-9, the J gene TRBJ2-4, with a tentative D call TRBD2 (5 bases). CDR1 SEHNR and CDR2 FQNEAQ come from the germline V gene (reference sequence). Trimming pared 6 bases from V and 5 bases from J, leaving 17 bases between. The CDR3 is made up of 15 amino acids. This chain's CDR3 is CASSGGDTRENIQYF. CDR3 DNA sequence: TGTGCCAGCAGTGGAGGCGACACTCGCGAAAACATTCAGTACTTC.

Ten or more counts support this clonotype. The rearrangement uses TRBV7-2 and TRBJ1-5, with D uncertain. Germline V lookup: CDR1 SGHTA, CDR2 FQGNSA. V was cut by 1 base and J by 7 bases, with 14 bases left in between. The length of the CDR3 is 15 residues. CDR3 nucleotides: TGTGCCAGCAGCTTAGTTTGGACGGGAGACCAGCCCCAGCATTTT. Translation gives CASSLVWTGDQPQHF.

This clonotype was detected ten times or more. The rearrangement links TRBV5-6 to TRBJ1-6; 8 nucleotides line up with TRBD1. The length of the CDR3 is 15 residues. J was trimmed by 10 bases and V by 0 bases; bases with no gene match: 6. The germline gives CDR1 SGHDT, CDR2 YYEEEE. The CDR3 loop reads CASSLDSAGGSPLHF. CDR3 DNA: TGTGCCAGCAGCTTGGACAGTGCAGGGGGCTCACCCCTCCACTTT. The full variable domain, in which reference TRBV5-6 and TRBJ1-6 provide the parts outside the CDR3, is DAGVTQSPTHLIKTRGQQVTLRCSPKSGHDTVSWYQQALGQGPQFIFQYYEEEERQRGNFPDRFSGHQFPNYSSELNVNALLLGDSALYLCASSLDSAGGSPLHFGNGTRLTVT.

The V gene is TRBV6-1, the J gene TRBJ2-3; D remains ambiguous. Germline V gene data show CDR1 as MNHNS and CDR2 as SASEGT. The CDR3 has 13 residues. The V gene lost 4 bases and the J gene lost 0 bases, with 5 bases spanning the gap. DNA for the CDR3: TGTGCCAGCAGTGGCCCTAGCACAGATACGCAGTATTTT. Amino acid sequence: CASSGPSTDTQYF.

This clonotype was seen a single time. The rearrangement links TRBV19 to TRBJ1-5; D not certain. Germline V gene data show CDR1 as LNHDA and CDR2 as SQIVND (reference sequence). V dropped 2 bases and J dropped 2 bases, with 10 bases sitting between them. CDR3 length: 15 amino acids. The CDR3 region has the DNA TGTGCCAGTAGTATACTTGGGCAGGGCAATCAGCCCCAGCATTTT. Translated, it gives CASSILGQGNQPQHF.

The V and J genes are TRBV3-1 and TRBJ1-5, with D unclear. Germline V gives CDR1 LGHDT, CDR2 YNNKEL (reference sequence). V was shortened by 0 bases and J by 9 bases, with 12 bases between the two germline ends. This CDR3 comprises 14 residues. In DNA, the CDR3 is TGTGCCAGCAGCCAAGATCTCGGTAGCCGGCCCCAGCATTTT. Protein: CASSQDLGSRPQHF.

This clonotype has a handful of counts. The chain has TRBV5-6 and TRBJ2-3; D assignment may be TRBD1 or TRBD2 (6 bases each). Germline values: CDR1 SGHDT, CDR2 YYEEEE. This CDR3 is 16 amino acids long. V lost 0 bases and J 4 bases, leaving 15 bases between the germline ends. The CDR3 here is CASSLDGGFRPDTQYF. The DNA for the CDR3 is TGTGCCAGCAGCTTGGACGGGGGCTTTCGCCCAGATACGCAGTATTTT.

This clonotype was seen repeatedly, ten times or more. The chain joins TRBV7-9 to TRBJ1-6, with 9 bases that match TRBD1. After removal of 2 bases from V and 8 bases from J, the junction contained 4 bases not matched to a gene. The germline V gene encodes CDR1 SEHNR and CDR2 FQNEAQ (reference sequence). The CDR3 consists of 15 residues. The CDR3 DNA reads TGTGCCAGCAGCTTAAGGACAGGGGTGGATTCACCCCTCCACTTT. This encodes CASSLRTGVDSPLHF.

The chain joins TRBV10-3 to TRBJ1-2; no clear D. V shed 0 bases and J shed 2 bases, with 7 bases lying between them. This CDR3 spans 14 amino acids. Per the germline V gene, CDR1 is ENHRY and CDR2 is SYGVKD. CDR3 sequence (DNA): TGTGCCATCAGTGAGTCCGGCATGAACTATGGCTACACCTTC. Its protein is CAISESGMNYGYTF.

This clonotype showed up many times. This chain uses TRBV12-3 or TRBV12-4 with TRBJ2-2; D is uncertain. V lost 6 bases and J lost 1, with 6 bases in between. The CDR3 length is 13 residues. Written as DNA, the CDR3 is TGTGCCAGCAGCTGGGGGAACACCGGGGAGCTGTTTTTT. Translation gives CASSWGNTGELFF.

This clonotype was seen many times. J is TRBJ1-2 and V is TRBV28; D is possibly TRBD1 (5 bases). Germline CDR1 is MDHEN and CDR2 is SYDVKM. The CDR3 loop spans 15 amino acids. The ends were cut back, 1 base at V and 4 bases at J, with 13 bases in the middle. CDR3 in amino acids: CASSLYPGGGYGYTF. For the CDR3, the DNA is TGTGCCAGCAGTTTATATCCGGGTGGGGGCTATGGCTACACCTTC.

This clonotype was detected many times. The chain joins TRBV6-1 to TRBJ1-6, with D tentatively TRBD1 (5 bases). The CDR3 is 15 amino acids. V was clipped by 6 bases and J by 8 bases, with 17 bases between them. Germline assignment: CDR1 MNHNS and CDR2 SASEGT. The CDR3 is CASRGVAADYSPLHF. In DNA, the CDR3 is TGTGCCAGCAGGGGGGTGGCGGCGGATTATTCACCCCTCCACTTT.

In this sample, this clonotype turned up many times. The J gene is TRBJ2-2, the V gene TRBV7-7; D is undetermined. V was clipped by 1 base and J by 3 bases, with 9 bases between them. The CDR3 loop spans 15 amino acids. CDR1 and CDR2 (germline): SSHAT, FNYEAQ (reference sequence). The CDR3 region is CASSLEEGYTGELFF. CDR3 DNA: TGTGCCAGCAGCTTAGAGGAAGGTTACACCGGGGAGCTGTTTTTT.

This chain connects TRBV6-6 to TRBJ2-4; the match to TRBD2 covers 10 bases. The CDR3 is 19 residues long. Germline CDR1 MNHNY, CDR2 SVGAGI (reference sequence). With V trimmed by 3 bases and J by 0 bases, 11 bases remained unmatched. The CDR3 DNA sequence: TGTGCCAGCAGTTATCGGGCTAGCGGGGGCGGAGGAGCCAAAAACATTCAGTACTTC. Encoded protein: CASSYRASGGGGAKNIQYF.

At least ten counts were recorded for this clonotype. The rearrangement links TRBV5-1 to TRBJ2-2; D is ambiguous. Trimming took 1 base from V and 1 from J, leaving 11 bases between them. This CDR3 comprises 16 residues. CDR1 and CDR2 from the germline V gene are SGHRS and YFSETQ. CDR3 protein: CASSLSIGLNTGELFF. CDR3 DNA sequence: TGCGCCAGCAGCTTGTCCATAGGGCTGAACACCGGGGAGCTGTTTTTT.

This chain links TRBV10-3 with TRBJ2-7; possibly TRBD1 or TRBD2 for D (7 bases each). CDR3 length equals 14 residues. V gave up 9 bases and J gave up 0 bases, with 15 bases separating them. Germline V gives CDR1 ENHRY, CDR2 SYGVKD. The CDR3 region has the DNA TGTGCCATTTCAGGGGGGGCTAGCTCCTACGAGCAGTACTTC. This translates into CAISGGASSYEQYF.